This passage covers 20 T cell receptor beta chains from one sample sequenced in a study of identical twins. TCRdb processed the 5' RACE reads anew with MiXCR; each CDR3 protein has one entry. The data hold about 810,000 distinct CDR3 sequences, with about 12% observed a single time. The sample was also linked to a second study, of yellow fever vaccine responses in identical twins.

What was sequenced was PBMCs. The receptor set was obtained from a woman under 30 in good health.

This clonotype turned up a few times. This chain uses TRBV7-2 with TRBJ2-2, with 15 bases matching TRBD2. The V gene's germline CDR1 is SGHTA and CDR2 FQGNSA. V was clipped by 5 bases and J by 7 bases; unmatched bases: 5. This CDR3 spans 16 amino acids. This CDR3 is CASSDGLAGGGGELFF. CDR3 DNA sequence: TGTGCCAGCAGCGACGGACTAGCGGGAGGGGGCGGGGAGCTGTTTTTT.

The sample holds a few counts of this clonotype. V and J are TRBV12-3 or TRBV12-4 and TRBJ2-7; 10 bases agree with TRBD1. The CDR3 totals 14 residues. V shed 10 bases, J shed 2 bases, and the junction held 8 bases outside the gene matches. CDR3 amino acids: CATRVGTGAYEQYF. In DNA, the CDR3 is TGTGCCACCCGAGTGGGGACAGGGGCCTACGAGCAGTACTTC.

Only a few counts were recorded for this clonotype. The chain has TRBV20-1 and TRBJ2-4, with 12 nucleotides matching TRBD1. The CDR3 spans 17 residues. The ends lost 5 bases at V and 7 bases at J; junction bases unmatched: 15. Germline CDR1 and CDR2: DFQATT and SNEGSKA (reference sequence). The CDR3 nucleotides read TGCAGTGCTCCAAAACCGGGACAGGGGGCGGGTTGGAACATTCAGTACTTC. This translates into CSAPKPGQGAGWNIQYF.

The V gene is TRBV5-1, the J gene TRBJ1-1, with D possibly TRBD1 on 6 matching bases. Trimming took off 0 bases at V and 9 bases at J, with 18 bases between the two ends. Germline V gene data show CDR1 as SGHRS and CDR2 as YFSETQ. CDR3 size: 15 residues. The CDR3 nucleotides are TGCGCCAGCAGCTTGGGAGGGGGACCAAAACTCAAAGCTTTCTTT. Protein: CASSLGGGPKLKAFF.

The rearrangement uses TRBV4-1 and TRBJ1-1; D is unresolved. From germline, CDR1 is MGHRA and CDR2 YSYEKL. The germline V and J ends were trimmed by 6 bases and 4 bases, with 18 bases remaining between them. CDR3 length: 15 residues. The CDR3, as DNA: TGCGCCAGCAGTCTAGGGTGGGGTCAGGTCACTGAAGCTTTCTTT. It specifies CASSLGWGQVTEAFF.

This chain connects TRBV6-5 to TRBJ2-1; no clear D. Trimming pared 0 bases from V and 4 bases from J, leaving 19 bases between. Germline loops: CDR1 MNHEY, CDR2 SVGAGI. CDR3 length: 18 residues. CDR3 sequence: CASSYSGSRSRVYNEQFF. CDR3 DNA: TGTGCCAGCAGTTACTCGGGGTCCAGGAGTAGGGTTTACAATGAGCAGTTCTTC.

Ten or more counts support this clonotype. The chain carries TRBV15 and TRBJ2-1; 14 positions agree with TRBD2. The CDR3 contains 20 residues. V lost 5 bases and J lost 0; bases outside the gene matches: 12. The germline V gene encodes CDR1 LNHNV and CDR2 YYDKDF (reference sequence). The CDR3 nucleotides are TGTGCCACCAGCCCAGATCCGGGACTAGCGGGAGTCGGCTCCTACAATGAGCAGTTCTTC. Translating gives CATSPDPGLAGVGSYNEQFF. The full variable domain, with the rest looked up from reference TRBV15 and TRBJ2-1, is DAMVIQNPRYQVTQFGKPVTLSCSQTLNHNVMYWYQQKSSQAPKLLFHYYDKDFNNEADTPDNFQSRRPNTSFCFLDIRSPGLGDTAMYLCATSPDPGLAGVGSYNEQFFGPGTRLTVL.

The chain combines TRBV5-1 with TRBJ2-2; TRBD2 is a possible D gene (5 bases). Deletions cut 5 bases from V and 4 bases from J, with 12 bases between. Germline V gene lookup returns CDR1 SGHRS and CDR2 YFSETQ. There are 14 residues in the CDR3. The CDR3 region is CASRVSGITGELFF. DNA for the CDR3: TGCGCCAGCAGAGTGAGCGGTATCACCGGGGAGCTGTTTTTT.

This clonotype was seen a handful of times. J is TRBJ1-5 and V is TRBV12-3 or TRBV12-4; D might be TRBD1 (5 bases). This CDR3 comprises 13 residues. V was pared by 8 bases and J by 3 bases, with 11 bases between. CDR3 in amino acids: CASHRDLNQPQHF. The CDR3 DNA reads as TGTGCCAGCCACCGGGACCTCAATCAGCCCCAGCATTTT.

The sample holds a few counts of this clonotype. The J gene is TRBJ2-5, the V gene TRBV12-3 or TRBV12-4, with 15 bases matching TRBD2. The V segment lost 5 bases and the J segment 5 bases; nucleotides outside the gene matches: 9. The CDR3 consists of 17 residues. CDR3 residues: CASSPRTSGRASETQYF. CDR3 in DNA: TGTGCCAGCAGTCCCAGGACTAGCGGGAGGGCCAGTGAGACCCAGTACTTC.

This clonotype occurred a few times. The genes are TRBV7-9 and TRBJ2-5, with D uncertain. This CDR3 is built from 15 residues. V was shortened by 5 bases and J by 2 bases, with 15 bases between the two germline ends. Germline lookup yields CDR1 SEHNR and CDR2 FQNEAQ (reference sequence). CDR3 protein: CASSLHGLPQETQYF. In DNA, the CDR3 is TGTGCCAGCAGCCTACATGGGCTACCTCAAGAGACCCAGTACTTC.

This clonotype was picked up a small number of times. The J gene is TRBJ2-1, the V gene TRBV20-1; D possibly corresponds to TRBD2 (5 bases). Germline CDR1 and CDR2: DFQATT and SNEGSKA (reference sequence). V lost 4 bases and J lost 9, with 19 bases in between. The CDR3 runs to 14 residues. CDR3 in amino acids: CSAIERYLRGEQFF. CDR3 sequence (DNA): TGCAGTGCTATCGAGCGGTACCTTCGGGGTGAGCAGTTCTTC.

As for this clonotype: An end of the junction differs from the germline gene, which may be a read error. The CDR3 DNA is TGTGCCACCAGCACTTCCTTGGGGAGGGTCGACACCGGGGGGCTGTTTTTT. The encoded protein is CATSTSLGRVDTGGLFF. V and J are TRBV15 and TRBJ2-2; 7 nucleotides agree with TRBD2. The CDR3 runs to 17 residues. The germline CDR1 and CDR2 sequences are LNHNV and YYDKDF (reference sequence).

V usage is TRBV12-3 or TRBV12-4 and J usage is TRBJ2-2; 13 nucleotides match TRBD2. J gave up 0 bases and V 6 bases, and 4 bases lay outside the gene matches. This CDR3 comprises 17 residues. For the CDR3, the DNA is TGTGCCAGCAGGCGGACTAGCGGGGGCCCGAACACCGGGGAGCTGTTTTTT. This encodes CASRRTSGGPNTGELFF.

The genes are TRBV12-3 or TRBV12-4 and TRBJ1-2; perhaps TRBD1 as D (5 bases). CDR3 length equals 14 residues. V lost 1 base and J 4 bases, leaving 10 bases between the germline ends. CDR3: CASSLGQILYGYTF. In DNA, the CDR3 is TGTGCCAGCAGTTTAGGACAGATACTCTATGGCTACACCTTC.

CDR3 nucleotide sequence: TGTGCCAGCAGTTTCGGGACAGGGAGGGAGCCCCAGCATTTT. Amino acids: CASSFGTGREPQHF. The chain is built from TRBV12-3 or TRBV12-4 and TRBJ1-5, with 9 bases fitting TRBD1. Losses at the gene ends were 3 bases for V and 8 bases for J; bases not matched to a gene: 5. This CDR3 contains 14 residues.

The genes are TRBV15 and TRBJ2-7; 7 positions match TRBD2. With V trimmed by 1 base and J by 12 bases, 15 bases remained unmatched. The CDR3 is 15 amino acids. Per the germline V gene, CDR1 is LNHNV and CDR2 is YYDKDF (reference sequence). CDR3 protein: CATSRAGGGRGLPYF. In DNA form, the CDR3 reads TGTGCCACCAGCAGAGCCGGAGGCGGGAGAGGTCTTCCGTACTTC.

Only a few counts were recorded for this clonotype. V and J are TRBV15 and TRBJ2-2; D uncertain. Germline-derived CDR1 and CDR2 are LNHNV and YYDKDF (reference sequence). The CDR3 is 13 amino acids. The V end lost 5 bases, the J end lost 7 bases, and 11 bases lay between the germline ends. The CDR3 protein is CATSRSDGGELFF. In DNA, the CDR3 is TGTGCCACCAGCCGGTCTGATGGCGGGGAGCTGTTTTTT.

V is TRBV11-2 and J is TRBJ1-4; D might be TRBD1 (6 bases). CDR1 is SGHAT, CDR2 FQNNGV, per germline. This CDR3 has 14 amino acids. Trimming left V 3 bases short and J 5 bases short, with 10 bases between. The CDR3 reads CASSLGAQNEKLFF. The CDR3, as DNA: TGTGCCAGCAGCTTGGGGGCCCAAAATGAAAAACTGTTTTTT.

This clonotype was recorded a few times. This sequence joins TRBV20-1 and TRBJ1-5; no firm D call. V dropped 6 bases and J dropped 2 bases, with 8 bases sitting between them. This CDR3 has 12 amino acids. Germline V gives CDR1 DFQATT, CDR2 SNEGSKA (reference sequence). CDR3 in amino acids: CSATRGNQPQHF. The DNA for the CDR3 is TGCAGTGCCACTAGGGGCAATCAGCCCCAGCATTTT.